One and the same sample provided the 2 T cell receptor beta chains below, sequenced in a study of T cells in Graves' hyperthyroidism and ophthalmopathy. RNA transcripts were the template for amplifying TCR beta CDR3 regions. The HTBI primer set drove a first-round RT-PCR of the TCR CDR3. One entry per CDR3 protein, called by TCRdb with MiXCR from the multiplex PCR reads. The sample records about 690,000 distinct CDR3 sequences, 15% to 20% being singletons. The sequenced material came from blood. The receptor set was obtained from a man in his forties or fifties with Graves' hyperthyroidism.

This clonotype showed up many times. The rearrangement links TRBV7-3 to TRBJ1-1, with D tentatively TRBD1 (6 bases). V was pared by 4 bases and J by 6 bases, with 12 bases between. The germline CDR1 and CDR2 sequences are SGHTA and FQGTGA. CDR3 size: 13 residues. The CDR3, as DNA: TGTGCCAGCAGCTCTCAGGGGATCGCTGAAGCTTTCTTT. Its translation: CASSSQGIAEAFF.

This clonotype has a count of ten or more. The chain recombines TRBV14 with TRBJ2-1, with a possible D match to TRBD1 (6 bases). V lost 4 bases and J lost 8, with 18 bases in between. Per the germline V gene, CDR1 is SGHDN and CDR2 is FVKESK. CDR3 length equals 15 residues. The CDR3 loop reads CASSLGQSLGYEQFF. The CDR3 DNA is TGTGCCAGCAGCCTAGGACAGTCCCTCGGCTATGAGCAGTTCTTC.